This T cell receptor beta chain was sequenced in a study of vaccination and CD4 T cells after COVID-19. On the study more broadly: Convalescent participants consisted of six males and four females, two being Hispanic. Post-vaccination specimens were collected at a median of roughly 69 days following dose two (range 14 to 241). The peptides that stimulated the cells were overlapping spike peptides from SARS-CoV-2, HCoV-NL63, HCoV-OC43 and HCoV-229E.

Treatment of the sample: approximately nine-day PBMC culture with coronavirus spike peptide pools or control peptides (ViraFEST assay). Study results and caveats: In convalescent patients, 304 of 307 vaccine-specific clones were mono-reactive for SARS-CoV-2 spike.

The trim removed 3 bases at V and 4 bases at J, leaving 18 bases unmatched. Germline V CDR1 and CDR2: MNHNS, SASEGT. The CDR3 consists of 19 residues. Cultured CD4+ T-cell DNA underwent Oncomine TCR Beta short-read sequencing. One entry per CDR3 protein, called by TCRdb with MiXCR from the PCR reads. The table includes some 11,000 distinct CDR3 sequences, approximately 60% detected once. For this clonotype: Its antigen remains unknown.

The gene calls are TRBV6-1 and TRBJ2-5; 9 bases align to TRBD2. The clonotype comes from a human donor who had recovered from COVID-19. Sequenced sample: CD4+ T cells from blood, cultured in vitro. The DNA for the CDR3 is TGTGCCAGCAGTGACTCCATTCCCTTTGGCGGGAGGGCCAGAGAGACCCAGTACTTC. The encoded protein is CASSDSIPFGGRARETQYF.